This is a list of T cell receptor beta chains from one sample in a study of OX40 agonist ivuxolimab in advanced cancers. Assay: immunoSEQ multiplex PCR; the TCRdb copy retains only in-frame clones and omits some. The sample has around 35,000 clones, roughly 90% seen once. The starting material was CD4+ or CD8+ T cells sorted from blood, obtained in a trial of the OX40 agonist ivuxolimab. The receptors were sampled from an adult with an advanced solid tumor such as melanoma, head and neck, liver or kidney cancer. Each CDR3 is given with its conserved first and last residue. A D gene is named only where the DNA matches it firmly. The size entry is marked missing in some rows and otherwise reads once, few, many or a size class.

CDR3aa: CASSFSSEIGTF
CDR3nt: TGTGCCAGCAGTTTTAGTTCAGAGATCGGCACCTTC
d_gene: .
j_gene: TRBJ1-2
v_gene: TRBV6-6
abundance: .

CDR3aa: CASTTREGQDTQYF
CDR3nt: TGTGCCAGCACTACGCGGGAGGGCCAAGATACGCAGTATTTT
d_gene: TRBD2
j_gene: TRBJ2-3
v_gene: TRBV2
abundance: .

CDR3aa: CASSPRDGASHEQYF
CDR3nt: TGTGCCAGCAGCCCCAGGGACGGAGCCTCGCACGAGCAGTACTTC
d_gene: .
j_gene: TRBJ2-7
v_gene: TRBV7-9
abundance: .

CDR3aa: CASSFRREPYEQYF
CDR3nt: TGTGCCAGCAGCTTTAGGCGGGAGCCCTACGAGCAGTACTTC
d_gene: TRBD2
j_gene: TRBJ2-7
v_gene: TRBV7-9
abundance: .

CDR3aa: CASSPGISYEQYF
CDR3nt: TGTGCCAGCAGCCCGGGAATTTCCTACGAGCAGTACTTC
d_gene: .
j_gene: TRBJ2-7
v_gene: TRBV5-8
abundance: .

CDR3aa: CASSEGLAGRGETQYF
CDR3nt: TGTGCCAGCAGTGAAGGGTTAGCGGGAAGAGGGGAGACCCAGTACTTC
d_gene: TRBD2
j_gene: TRBJ2-5
v_gene: TRBV6-1
abundance: .

CDR3aa: CASSFRGRNQPQHF
CDR3nt: TGTGCCAGCAGTTTCAGGGGACGCAATCAGCCCCAGCATTTT
d_gene: .
j_gene: TRBJ1-5
v_gene: TRBV27
abundance: .

CDR3aa: CASSYLGLAGENEQFF
CDR3nt: TGTGCCAGCAGTTACTTGGGACTAGCGGGAGAGAATGAGCAGTTCTTC
d_gene: TRBD2
j_gene: TRBJ2-1
v_gene: TRBV6-5
abundance: .

CDR3aa: CAWSVIRLAGETQYF
CDR3nt: TGTGCCTGGAGTGTAATCCGCCTAGCTGGGGAGACCCAGTACTTC
d_gene: .
j_gene: TRBJ2-5
v_gene: TRBV30
abundance: .

CDR3aa: CASSDQRDYNEQFF
CDR3nt: TGTGCCAGCAGTGACCAGCGGGATTACAATGAACAGTTCTTC
d_gene: TRBD2
j_gene: TRBJ2-1
v_gene: TRBV25-1
abundance: .

CDR3aa: CASSSVYPEQYF
CDR3nt: TGTGCCAGCAGCTCGGTCTATCCCGAGCAGTACTTC
d_gene: .
j_gene: TRBJ2-7
v_gene: TRBV7-9
abundance: .

CDR3aa: CASSLWGGGDTQYF
CDR3nt: TGTGCCAGCAGCTTGTGGGGGGGTGGAGATACGCAGTATTTT
d_gene: TRBD2
j_gene: TRBJ2-3
v_gene: TRBV5-6
abundance: .

CDR3aa: CASSAFGDNEQFF
CDR3nt: TGTGCCAGCAGTGCGTTTGGAGACAATGAGCAGTTCTTC
d_gene: .
j_gene: TRBJ2-1
v_gene: TRBV6-5
abundance: medium-sized

CDR3aa: CASSSGQGELFF
CDR3nt: TGTGCCAGCAGCTCCGGACAGGGGGAGCTGTTTTTT
d_gene: .
j_gene: TRBJ2-2
v_gene: TRBV7-9
abundance: .

CDR3aa: CASSPQTEAFF
CDR3nt: TGTGCCAGCAGCCCCCAGACTGAAGCTTTCTTT
d_gene: .
j_gene: TRBJ1-1
v_gene: TRBV9
abundance: few

CDR3aa: CASSVVGTTYNEQFF
CDR3nt: TGTGCCAGCAGCGTAGTAGGGACTACCTACAATGAGCAGTTCTTC
d_gene: TRBD2
j_gene: TRBJ2-1
v_gene: TRBV9
abundance: .

CDR3aa: CASSPKPLRDYGYTF
CDR3nt: TGTGCCAGCAGCCCAAAACCCCTAAGGGACTATGGCTACACCTTC
d_gene: .
j_gene: TRBJ1-2
v_gene: TRBV5-4
abundance: once

CDR3aa: CASSPGDTYNEQFF
CDR3nt: TGTGCCAGCTCACCAGGCGACACCTACAATGAGCAGTTCTTC
d_gene: .
j_gene: TRBJ2-1
v_gene: TRBV18
abundance: .

CDR3aa: CASSPWGQGNQPQHF
CDR3nt: TGTGCCAGTAGCCCGTGGGGACAGGGCAATCAGCCCCAGCATTTT
d_gene: TRBD1
j_gene: TRBJ1-5
v_gene: TRBV19
abundance: .

CDR3aa: CASSLEKYEQYF
CDR3nt: TGTGCCAGCAGCTTAGAGAAATACGAGCAGTACTTC
d_gene: .
j_gene: TRBJ2-7
v_gene: TRBV7-9
abundance: .

CDR3aa: CATSRDAETYEQYF
CDR3nt: TGTGCCACCAGCAGAGATGCCGAGACCTACGAGCAGTACTTC
d_gene: .
j_gene: TRBJ2-7
v_gene: TRBV15
abundance: .

CDR3aa: CSVEEGVPAPTDTQYF
CDR3nt: TGCAGCGTTGAAGAAGGGGTGCCAGCACCGACAGATACGCAGTATTTT
d_gene: .
j_gene: TRBJ2-3
v_gene: TRBV29-1
abundance: .

CDR3aa: CASSFRSEQYF
CDR3nt: TGTGCCAGCAGCTTTCGGTCCGAGCAGTACTTC
d_gene: .
j_gene: TRBJ2-7
v_gene: TRBV11-2
abundance: .

CDR3aa: CAWSPSYEQYF
CDR3nt: TGTGCCTGGAGCCCGTCCTACGAGCAGTACTTC
d_gene: .
j_gene: TRBJ2-7
v_gene: TRBV30
abundance: .

CDR3aa: CASSQLNGEGSAGELFF
CDR3nt: TGCGCCAGCAGTCAATTAAACGGGGAGGGGTCGGCCGGGGAGCTGTTTTTT
d_gene: TRBD2
j_gene: TRBJ2-2
v_gene: TRBV23-1
abundance: .